Shown below are 3 T cell receptor beta chains from a single sample sequenced in a study of Ad26.COV2.S vaccination and SARS-CoV-2 variants. Method: immunoSEQ multiplex PCR; TCRdb's copy keeps in-frame clones and lacks some. The sample yields fewer than 100,000 clones, less than 85% seen once. The material sequenced was peripheral blood, taken after recovery from COVID-19. All receptors derive from a human donor who had recovered from COVID-19.

This chain uses TRBV27 with TRBJ2-7; TRBD2 matches at 9 bases. The V gene's germline CDR1 is MNHEY and CDR2 SMNVEV (reference sequence). J was trimmed by 2 bases and V by 4 bases; bases with no gene match: 9. CDR3 length: 16 amino acids. The CDR3 region is CASSSSAGGPTYEQYF. As DNA, the CDR3 is TGTGCCAGCAGTTCCTCAGCGGGAGGCCCTACCTACGAGCAGTACTTC.

The chain uses TRBV5-1 and TRBJ2-5; no definite D call. This CDR3 is built from 12 residues. The V gene's germline CDR1 is SGHRS and CDR2 YFSETQ. The V and J ends lost 1 base and 5 bases respectively, with 6 bases between them. The CDR3 protein is CASSLPMETQYF. As DNA, the CDR3 is TGCGCCAGCAGCTTGCCGATGGAGACCCAGTACTTC.

Only a few counts were recorded for this clone. The J gene is TRBJ2-5, the V gene TRBV7-8, with TRBD2 matching 8 bases. Germline values: CDR1 SGHVS, CDR2 FQNEAQ. This CDR3 has 17 residues. The trim removed 2 bases at V and 9 bases at J, leaving 17 bases unmatched. CDR3 coding DNA: TGTGCCAGCAGCTTACACCCCGGGGGGGGCCCTGGGTCGGCCCAGTACTTC. It encodes CASSLHPGGGPGSAQYF.